The rows below give T cell receptor beta chains drawn from one sample of a study of T cells in tuberculosis. Assay: immunoSEQ multiplex PCR; the TCRdb copy retains only in-frame clones and omits some. The sample comprises around 35,000 clones, 85% to 95% of which are singletons, and about 12% rests with the top ten. The source material was PBMCs. Source of these receptors: a donor aged 10-29 years with latent tuberculosis or without tuberculosis infection. Some clones in this sample may be carry-over from other donors' samples. Both conserved end residues are part of each CDR3.

j_call v_call cdr3_length cdr3_aa
TRBJ2-1 TRBV6-6 15 CASSYAGGPYNEQFF
TRBJ1-2 TRBV6-1 12 CASTEGAGGYTF
TRBJ2-2 TRBV10-3 15 CAISPGQGNTGELFF
TRBJ2-5 TRBV10-1 24 CASSDHSNRPGLAGGPGFLETQYF
TRBJ2-3 TRBV2 18 CASSDIPSNRASTDTQYF
TRBJ1-2 TRBV27 15 CASSLVGGRGYGYTF
TRBJ1-5 TRBV5-8 13 CASSVQGNQPQHF
TRBJ1-1 TRBV29-1 11 CSVDKNTEAFF
TRBJ1-1 TRBV5-1 15 CASSFGGGASTEAFF
TRBJ1-5 TRBV4-1 15 CASSQNFVSNQPQHF
TRBJ1-2 TRBV19 12 CASRTGSVHYTF
TRBJ1-1 TRBV5-1 14 CASSLSGRGTEAFF
TRBJ2-1 TRBV5-4 15 CASSFGTGKYNEQFF
TRBJ1-3 TRBV19 14 CASALGQGANTIYF
TRBJ1-3 TRBV18 16 CASSPAQGGSGNTIYF
TRBJ1-1 TRBV9 13 CASSARQGMEAFF
TRBJ2-2 TRBV7-9 18 CASSWGLAGTSNTGELFF
TRBJ1-1 TRBV6-6 12 CATSGGNTEAFF
TRBJ1-6 TRBV14 14 CASSRAGGNSPLHF
TRBJ1-5 TRBV12-5 15 CASGLEGTGLAPQHF